What follows is one T cell receptor (beta chain) and its context. The CDR3 consists of 14 residues. V lost 5 bases and J lost 6; bases outside the gene matches: 7. Germline values: CDR1 LNHDA, CDR2 SQIVND (reference sequence). The data were taken from a study of T cell responses to AZD1222 COVID-19 vaccine. The assay was immunoSEQ multiplex PCR, and TCRdb's table has in-frame clones only and misses some. The table records 110,000 to 150,000 clones, 80% to 95% of them present only once. The source was peripheral blood, collected on day 0 of AZD1222 vaccination. The sequence came from an adult in good health. This chain links TRBV19 with TRBJ1-5; TRBD1 matches at 7 bases. The CDR3 region has the DNA TGTGCCAGTAGTCAGGGGGACCCGGGTCAGCCCCAGCATTTT. Amino acid sequence: CASSQGDPGQPQHF.